This TCR beta chain was recovered during a study of T cells in Graves' hyperthyroidism and ophthalmopathy. The CDR3 regions of TCR beta were amplified from RNA transcripts. RT-PCR in the first round (using the HTBI primer set) targeted the TCR CDR3. TCRdb re-derived calls from the multiplex PCR reads in MiXCR, one entry per CDR3 protein. The sample contains 450,000 to 550,000 distinct CDR3 sequences, approximately 24% of which appear only once. The CDR3 is made up of 19 amino acids. V trimming: 0 bases; J trimming: 1 base; junction bases outside the gene matches: 12. The germline gives CDR1 SGHTA, CDR2 FQGTGA.

This TCR was sampled from a woman aged 30 to 39 with Graves' ophthalmopathy. This chain uses TRBV7-3 with TRBJ1-3; 7 bases align to TRBD1. Sequenced sample: blood. CDR3 protein: CASSLTSRVKDRSGNTIYF. CDR3 DNA sequence: TGTGCCAGCAGCTTAACCTCCCGAGTAAAGGACAGGTCTGGAAACACCATATATTTT.